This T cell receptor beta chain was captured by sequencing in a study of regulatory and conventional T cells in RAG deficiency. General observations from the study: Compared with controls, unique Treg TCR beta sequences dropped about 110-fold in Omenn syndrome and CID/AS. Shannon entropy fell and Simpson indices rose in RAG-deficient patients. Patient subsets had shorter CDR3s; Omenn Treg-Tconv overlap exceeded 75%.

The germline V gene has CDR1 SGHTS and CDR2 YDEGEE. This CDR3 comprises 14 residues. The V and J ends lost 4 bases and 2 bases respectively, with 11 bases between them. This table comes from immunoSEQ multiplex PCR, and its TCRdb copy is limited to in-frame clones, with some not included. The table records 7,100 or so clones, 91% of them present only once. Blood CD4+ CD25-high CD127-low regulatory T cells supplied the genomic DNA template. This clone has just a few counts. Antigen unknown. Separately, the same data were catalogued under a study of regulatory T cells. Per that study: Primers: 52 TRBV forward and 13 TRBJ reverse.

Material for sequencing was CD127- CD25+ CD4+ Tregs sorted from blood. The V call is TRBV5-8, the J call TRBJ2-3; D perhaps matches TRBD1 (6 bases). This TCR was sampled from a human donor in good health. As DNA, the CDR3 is TGTGCCAGCAGCCGAGACAGGCCCACAGATACGCAGTATTTT. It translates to CASSRDRPTDTQYF.